A single sample gave rise to the 4 T cell receptor beta chains below, sequenced in a study of response to subunit inactivated influenza vaccine. TCRdb re-called the RT-PCR reads through MiXCR, storing one row per CDR3 protein. The profile covers about 300,000 distinct CDR3 sequences, with 20% to 25% appearing a single time and about 10% taken by the ten largest. The sample was PBMCs from blood, taken about 20 months after vaccination. All receptors derive from a man aged 50-75 years who received an inactivated influenza vaccine.

The V gene is TRBV6-1, the J gene TRBJ1-2; possible D gene TRBD1, 5 bases. Germline CDR1 MNHNS, CDR2 SASEGT. The CDR3 sequence is 12 residues long. Trimming pared 1 base from V and 6 bases from J, leaving 6 bases between. CDR3 DNA sequence: TGTGCCAGCAGTGAAGTCAGGGATGGCTACACCTTC. Its translation is CASSEVRDGYTF.

The sample holds a few counts of this clonotype. The chain joins TRBV6-2 or TRBV6-3 to TRBJ2-1; a weak D match, TRBD1 (6 bases). Germline lookup yields CDR1 MNHEY and CDR2 SVGEGT. This CDR3 region has 15 residues. V lost 5 bases and J 6 bases, leaving 17 bases between the germline ends. The CDR3 coding sequence is TGTGCCAGCAGTCGCAGGGGATGGGTGCGCAATGAGCAGTTCTTC. Its protein is CASSRRGWVRNEQFF.

Concerning this clonotype itself: A junction boundary mismatches the germline segment, possibly from a read error. V gene TRBV20-1 combines with J gene TRBJ1-6; D unclear. The CDR3 runs to 15 residues. Germline CDR1 reads DFQATT; CDR2 reads SNEGSKA (reference sequence). The CDR3 DNA reads TGCAGTGCTAGAGAGTTGGTTAGCCCCGATTCGCCCCTCCACTTT. Protein: CSARELVSPDSPLHF.

This clonotype has only a few counts. The V call is TRBV4-3, the J call TRBJ1-1, with D possibly matching TRBD1 (6 bases). CDR1 and CDR2 (germline): LGHNA, YSLEER. Trimming removed 0 bases at V and 2 bases at J, with 10 bases between. This CDR3 has 15 residues. DNA of the CDR3: TGCGCCAGCAGCCAAGAGGGGACACCCAACACTGAAGCTTTCTTT. This encodes CASSQEGTPNTEAFF.